Below are 21 T cell receptor beta chains sequenced from a single sample in a study of cytomegalovirus exposure and HLA in healthy donors. A multiplex PCR was run with 60 Vbeta primers and 13 Jbeta primers. Using immunoSEQ multiplex PCR, the repertoire was profiled, and TCRdb retains in-frame clones only, with some absent. In the table there are 75,000 to 100,000 clones, roughly 76% of which are singletons. The sequenced sample was PBMCs. These receptors came from a female donor in good health and CMV-seronegative.

A few counts support this clone. V and J are TRBV4-1 and TRBJ1-5, with D perhaps matching TRBD1 (6 bases). Trimming removed 5 bases at V and 4 bases at J, with 12 bases between. CDR1 and CDR2 from the germline V gene are MGHRA and YSYEKL. The CDR3 sequence is 14 residues long. This CDR3 reads CASSFVRGNQPQHF. The CDR3 DNA sequence: TGCGCCAGCAGCTTCGTCAGGGGAAATCAGCCCCAGCATTTT.

This chain uses TRBV28 with TRBJ1-1, with 7 nucleotides matching TRBD1. V trimming: 4 bases; J trimming: 0 bases; junction bases outside the gene matches: 2. Germline V gene lookup returns CDR1 MDHEN and CDR2 SYDVKM. The CDR3 is 14 residues long. CDR3 sequence reads: CASSWGQLNTEAFF. CDR3 bases: TGTGCCAGCAGTTGGGGACAGCTGAACACTGAAGCTTTCTTT.

A few counts support this clone. The chain combines TRBV28 with TRBJ2-3; TRBD1 aligns across 7 bases. The CDR3 contains 15 residues. Germline CDR1 is MDHEN and CDR2 is SYDVKM. The J segment lost 2 bases and the V segment lost 7 bases, leaving 9 bases of the junction unmatched. The CDR3 bases are TGTGCCAGCACAACAGGGACAGCCAACACAGATACGCAGTATTTT. Its translation is CASTTGTANTDTQYF. The full variable domain, rest sourced from reference TRBV28 and TRBJ2-3, is DVKVTQSSRYLVKRTGEKVFLECVQDMDHENMFWYRQDPGLGLRLIYFSYDVKMKEKGDIPEGYSVSREKKERFSLILESASTNQTSMYLCASTTGTANTDTQYFGPGTRLTVL.

The rearrangement links TRBV4-2 to TRBJ2-7, with 9 bases fitting TRBD2. This CDR3 has 15 residues. Trimming removed 3 bases from V and 3 bases from J; junction bases left unmatched: 6. Germline-derived CDR1 and CDR2 are LGHNA and YNFKEQ. The CDR3 protein is CASSHEPTSGYEQYF. The CDR3 coding sequence is TGTGCCAGCAGCCACGAACCGACTAGCGGCTACGAGCAGTACTTC.

V usage is TRBV7-8 and J usage is TRBJ2-3; maybe TRBD1 (5 bases). Trimming shortened V by 1 base and J by 2 bases, and 7 bases separated the two germline ends. This CDR3 comprises 14 residues. The V gene's germline CDR1 is SGHVS and CDR2 FQNEAQ. The CDR3 sequence: CASSLEDNTDTQYF. The DNA of the CDR3 is TGTGCCAGCAGCTTAGAGGACAACACAGATACGCAGTATTTT.

The chain carries TRBV21-1 and TRBJ2-7; TRBD1 is taken as the D call from the table, unchecked against the DNA. TRBV21-1 represents a pseudogene. The CDR3 runs 12 residues. Here the CDR3 reads CASSPPGLEQYF. CDR3 coding DNA: TGTGCCAGCAGCCCGCCAGGGCTCGAGCAGTACTTC.

The rearrangement joins TRBV19 to TRBJ1-1; TRBD1 might be the D (5 bases). Trimming left V 2 bases short and J 4 bases short, with 11 bases between. The length of the CDR3 is 14 residues. The V gene's germline CDR1 is LNHDA and CDR2 SQIVND (reference sequence). CDR3 region: CASSISGVPTEAFF. The CDR3 DNA follows: TGTGCCAGTAGTATATCGGGGGTGCCCACTGAAGCTTTCTTT.

The gene calls are TRBV5-4 and TRBJ2-3, with 12 bases that match TRBD2. The CDR3 covers 19 residues. J gave up 4 bases and V 5 bases, and 17 bases lay outside the gene matches. Germline-derived CDR1 and CDR2 are SGHNT and YYREEE (reference sequence). CDR3 amino acids: CASRPGLAGVQRSPDTQYF. The CDR3 DNA is TGTGCCAGCAGGCCGGGACTAGCGGGCGTCCAGAGATCCCCAGATACGCAGTATTTT.

The chain carries TRBV27 and TRBJ1-1; possibly TRBD1 for D (5 bases). CDR3 size: 14 residues. Trimming took off 6 bases at V and 3 bases at J, with 14 bases between the two ends. Germline CDR1 reads MNHEY; CDR2 reads SMNVEV (reference sequence). CDR3 nucleotide sequence: TGTGCCAGCAGGCAGACGGGGGGTTACACTGAAGCTTTCTTT. Translation gives CASRQTGGYTEAFF.

This chain joins TRBV4-2 and TRBJ2-1, with 10 bases fitting TRBD1. The V gene's germline CDR1 is LGHNA and CDR2 YNFKEQ. The CDR3 extends over 16 amino acids. Losses at the gene ends were 2 bases for V and 10 bases for J; bases not matched to a gene: 11. The chain's CDR3 is CASSQTPGQGFEEQFF. DNA of the CDR3: TGTGCCAGCAGCCAAACACCGGGACAGGGGTTCGAGGAGCAGTTCTTC.

The chain joins TRBV15 to TRBJ1-1; 7 nucleotides line up with TRBD1. Per germline, CDR1 LNHNV and CDR2 YYDKDF (reference sequence). This CDR3 comprises 14 residues. Losses at the gene ends were 4 bases for V and 0 bases for J; bases not matched to a gene: 2. The CDR3, as DNA: TGTGCCACCAGCATAGACAGGGTGAACACTGAAGCTTTCTTT. Translation: CATSIDRVNTEAFF.

This chain joins TRBV7-8 and TRBJ2-2; D is possibly TRBD2 (5 bases). CDR1 is SGHVS and CDR2 is FQNEAQ in the germline V gene. The CDR3 totals 16 residues. Trimming left V 0 bases short and J 5 bases short, with 13 bases between. DNA of the CDR3: TGTGCCAGCAGCTTAGCGCGGGTAGCGTCAACCGGGGAGCTGTTTTTT. It codes for CASSLARVASTGELFF.

The chain uses TRBV12-5 and TRBJ1-2; 8 bases align to TRBD1. Germline CDR1 reads LGHNT; CDR2 reads FRNRAP. The junction had 8 bases not matched to a gene; V was cut back by 6 bases and J by 2 bases. The CDR3 covers 15 residues. For the CDR3, the DNA is TGTGCTAGTGGACTGACAGGGGTGGCGAACTATGGCTACACCTTC. Protein product: CASGLTGVANYGYTF.

The chain recombines TRBV12-5 with TRBJ2-5, with TRBD2 as a possible D gene (6 bases). Per germline, CDR1 LGHNT and CDR2 FRNRAP. The CDR3 is 14 residues long. The V end lost 7 bases, the J end lost 5 bases, and 17 bases lay between the germline ends. The CDR3 is CASAIPGLTETQYF. The CDR3, as DNA: TGTGCTAGTGCCATACCGGGACTCACGGAGACCCAGTACTTC.

The V call is TRBV19, the J call TRBJ2-7; TRBD1 aligns across 7 bases. V gave up 4 bases and J gave up 2 bases; unmatched junction bases: 8. Germline V gives CDR1 LNHDA, CDR2 SQIVND (reference sequence). The CDR3 totals 15 residues. CDR3 sequence reads: CASSSPGQNPYEQYF. The CDR3 DNA reads TGTGCCAGTAGTAGTCCGGGACAGAACCCCTACGAGCAGTACTTC.

This chain uses TRBV5-1 with TRBJ2-3, with 7 bases matching TRBD1. CDR1 SGHRS and CDR2 YFSETQ come from the germline V gene. The trim removed 2 bases at V and 5 bases at J, leaving 5 bases unmatched. The CDR3 loop spans 14 amino acids. The CDR3 here is CASSFGQAEDTQYF. The CDR3 region has the DNA TGCGCCAGCAGCTTCGGACAGGCGGAAGATACGCAGTATTTT. The full variable domain, with the rest looked up from reference TRBV5-1 and TRBJ2-3, is KAGVTQTPRYLIKTRGQQVTLSCSPISGHRSVSWYQQTPGQGLQFLFEYFSETQRNKGNFPGRFSGRQFSNSRSEMNVSTLELGDSALYLCASSFGQAEDTQYFGPGTRLTVL.

This clone appeared a single time. The chain links TRBV11-2 to TRBJ2-7; 8 bases line up with TRBD2. The V and J ends lost 0 bases and 4 bases, in that order; junction bases with no gene match: 8. The CDR3 runs 16 residues. The germline V gene encodes CDR1 SGHAT and CDR2 FQNNGV. CDR3 amino acids: CASSLDPGQRGYEQYF. Here the CDR3 DNA reads TGTGCCAGCAGCTTAGATCCGGGCCAGCGGGGGTACGAGCAGTACTTC. Drawing the rest from reference TRBV11-2 and TRBJ2-7, the complete variable domain is EAGVAQSPRYKIIEKRQSVAFWCNPISGHATLYWYQQILGQGPKLLIQFQNNGVVDDSQLPKDRFSAERLKGVDSTLKIQPAKLEDSAVYLCASSLDPGQRGYEQYFGPGTRLTVT.

This sequence joins TRBV7-9 and TRBJ1-4, with TRBD1 identical over 9 bases. J was trimmed by 8 bases and V by 5 bases; bases with no gene match: 6. Looked up from germline, CDR1 is SEHNR and CDR2 is FQNEAQ (reference sequence). This CDR3 spans 14 amino acids. The CDR3 nucleotides are TGTGCCAGCAGCGGGACAGGGCCACCCGAAAAACTGTTTTTT. As protein: CASSGTGPPEKLFF.

This chain joins TRBV28 and TRBJ2-7; D gene unclear. CDR3 length: 11 amino acids. With 5 bases removed from V and 0 bases from J, the gap between germline ends came to 2 bases. The germline V gene encodes CDR1 MDHEN and CDR2 SYDVKM. DNA of the CDR3: TGTGCCAGCAGTCGCTCCTACGAGCAGTACTTC. Protein product: CASSRSYEQYF.

The chain recombines TRBV6-6 with TRBJ2-5; maybe TRBD1 (5 bases). The CDR3 contains 14 residues. CDR1 is MNHNY, CDR2 SVGAGI, per germline (reference sequence). The V end was cut by 6 bases, the J end by 1 base, with 12 bases between. This chain's CDR3 is CASSTRDGQETQYF. In DNA, the CDR3 is TGTGCCAGCAGCACCAGGGATGGCCAAGAGACCCAGTACTTC.

In the case of this clone: The same CDR3 can be traced to other DNA sequences in this sample. The V and J genes are TRBV11-3 and TRBJ2-3; unclear D gene. CDR3 length equals 13 residues. V lost 1 base to trimming and J lost 1 base, with 3 bases between them. CDR1 is SGHNT, CDR2 YENEEA, per germline. The CDR3 loop is CASSLAGTDTQYF. As DNA, the CDR3 is TGTGCCAGCAGCTTAGCGGGCACAGATACGCAGTATTTT.